The source of this T cell receptor beta chain is a study of metastatic and nonmetastatic thyroid tumors. Whole-study context: Repertoire comparisons spanned blood and tumor or nodule tissue from malignant and benign thyroid patients.

This clone came up many times. Its antigen is undetermined. General study points: Reported TCR beta diversity, measured in blood and tumor, was significantly higher for malignant thyroid tumors than for benign nodules.

Thyroid surgery was preceded by no treatment in any patient. TCRdb reassembled clones from the PCR reads with MiXCR. The table records about 92,000 clones, 14% to 15% of them present only once. This receptor was identified in a female donor with papillary thyroid cancer or a benign thyroid nodule (not recorded which). Some clones in this sample may be carry-over from other donors' samples. Sequencing used blood.

The CDR3 spells CASSYGLAPYNEQFF. The CDR3 nucleotides are TGTGCCAGCAGTTACGGGCTAGCCCCCTACAATGAGCAGTTCTTC. This chain connects TRBV6-2 or TRBV6-3 to TRBJ2-1, with D maybe TRBD2 (5 bases). Between the trimmed V and J ends, which lost 2 bases and 2 bases, there was a span of 10 bases. Germline values: CDR1 MNHEY, CDR2 SVGEGT. The CDR3 totals 15 residues.